This entry lists 15 T cell receptor beta chains sequenced from one sample in a study of T cells after yellow fever vaccination. Each CDR3 protein gets one entry after TCRdb re-called the 5' RACE reads with MiXCR. The sample holds over 110,000 distinct CDR3 sequences, more than 6% seen once. The sequencing used CD4+ T cells sorted from PBMCs, collected 5 days after the yellow fever booster vaccination. Source of these receptors: a man aged 25 to 40 who received the YFV17D yellow fever vaccine.

In this sample, this clonotype turned up a few times. The chain links TRBV7-6 to TRBJ2-7, with 8 bases matching TRBD1. The CDR3 is 15 residues long. V lost 3 bases and J lost 4; bases outside the gene matches: 8. The V gene's germline CDR1 is SGHVS and CDR2 FNYEAQ. The CDR3: CASSFRAQGVYEQYF. CDR3 bases: TGTGCCAGCAGCTTCCGAGCACAGGGGGTTTACGAGCAGTACTTC.

This clonotype has a handful of counts. The chain is built from TRBV23-1 and TRBJ2-7; the match to TRBD2 covers 12 bases. TRBV23-1 is annotated as an ORF whose role is uncertain. This CDR3 region has 19 residues. After removal of 0 bases from V and 6 bases from J, the junction contained 15 bases not matched to a gene. CDR3 bases: TGCGCCAGCAGTCAATCGTTATATGGACTAGCGGGAAGTGTTTGCGAGCAGTACTTC. This gives the protein CASSQSLYGLAGSVCEQYF.

This clonotype was seen repeatedly, ten times or more. This chain joins TRBV7-2 and TRBJ2-1; TRBD1 matches 7 bases. Per the germline V gene, CDR1 is SGHTA and CDR2 is FQGNSA. This CDR3 spans 12 amino acids. V was clipped by 4 bases and J by 9 bases; unmatched bases: 3. CDR3 amino acids: CASSSRQGEQFF. CDR3 nucleotide sequence: TGTGCCAGCAGCTCAAGACAGGGTGAGCAGTTCTTC.

The table lists this clonotype with many counts. This rearrangement joins TRBV18 to TRBJ2-1; D may correspond to TRBD1 or TRBD2 (6 bases each). Trimming took 1 base from V and 4 from J, leaving 11 bases between them. CDR1 and CDR2 (germline): KGHSH, LQKENI. The CDR3 spans 15 residues. The CDR3 bases are TGTGCCAGCTCACCACAGGAGGGGGTTTACAATGAGCAGTTCTTC. This codes for CASSPQEGVYNEQFF.

This clonotype has ten or more counts. This chain joins TRBV10-3 and TRBJ2-5; tentatively, D is TRBD2 (6 bases). The CDR3 is 14 residues long. V lost 0 bases and J lost 4, with 9 bases in between. Germline CDR1 is ENHRY and CDR2 is SYGVKD. In DNA form, the CDR3 reads TGTGCCATCAGTGAGTCTCCCGGGGGAGAGACCCAGTACTTC. Its translation is CAISESPGGETQYF.

This clonotype was found many times. In DNA, the CDR3 is TGTGCCAGCAGCCCGTCGTCTGGCTCTGGCGAGCAGTACTTC. It is translated as CASSPSSGSGEQYF. This chain uses TRBV28 with TRBJ2-7, with D uncertain. V shed 6 bases and J shed 6 bases, with 18 bases lying between them. The CDR3 has 14 residues. Germline CDR1 is MDHEN and CDR2 is SYDVKM.

Ten or more counts support this clonotype. The chain is built from TRBV4-3 and TRBJ2-1; D uncertain. V was pared by 3 bases and J by 0 bases, with 15 bases between. CDR3 length: 17 residues. Germline V gene lookup returns CDR1 LGHNA and CDR2 YSLEER. This chain's CDR3 is CASSHPASTHSYNEQFF. CDR3 nucleotides: TGCGCCAGCAGCCATCCTGCCTCGACGCACTCCTACAATGAGCAGTTCTTC.

This clonotype was recorded many times. This chain links TRBV6-5 with TRBJ2-3; 10 positions agree with TRBD2. This CDR3 spans 16 amino acids. The junction had 1 base not matched to a gene; V was cut back by 0 bases and J by 1 base. Germline loops: CDR1 MNHEY, CDR2 SVGAGI. In DNA, the CDR3 is TGTGCCAGCAGTTACTCGCTAGCGGGAGGCACAGATACGCAGTATTTT. As protein: CASSYSLAGGTDTQYF.

This clonotype showed up many times. The gene calls are TRBV9 and TRBJ2-4, with 8 nucleotides matching TRBD1. The length of the CDR3 is 14 residues. The J segment lost 6 bases and the V segment lost 0 bases, leaving 2 bases of the junction unmatched. Germline V gene lookup returns CDR1 SGDLS and CDR2 YYNGEE. DNA of the CDR3: TGTGCCAGCAGCGTAGCCGGACAGGGAAACATTCAGTACTTC. Protein product: CASSVAGQGNIQYF.

The chain carries TRBV7-9 and TRBJ2-2, with D possibly matching TRBD1 (5 bases). V was trimmed by 5 bases and J by 2 bases, leaving 6 bases between them. The CDR3 loop spans 13 amino acids. Looked up from germline, CDR1 is SEHNR and CDR2 is FQNEAQ (reference sequence). CDR3 residues: CASSQGNTGELFF. The DNA of the CDR3 is TGTGCCAGCAGCCAGGGAAACACCGGGGAGCTGTTTTTT. Variable domain in full (rest from reference TRBV7-9 and TRBJ2-2): DTGVSQNPRHKITKRGQNVTFRCDPISEHNRLYWYRQTLGQGPEFLTYFQNEAQLEKSRLLSDRFSAERPKGSFSTLEIQRTEQGDSAMYLCASSQGNTGELFFGEGSRLTVL.

The rearrangement links TRBV6-2 or TRBV6-3 to TRBJ2-7; TRBD2 matches at 10 bases. Germline CDR1 and CDR2: MNHEY and SVGEGT. This CDR3 has 16 residues. With 5 bases clipped from V and 0 bases from J, the junction kept 7 bases outside the gene matches. CDR3 residues: CASSRAGGSSSYEQYF. In DNA form, the CDR3 reads TGTGCCAGCAGTCGAGCGGGAGGGTCTAGCTCCTACGAGCAGTACTTC.

This clonotype has a count of ten or more. This rearrangement joins TRBV7-9 to TRBJ2-1; D call uncertain. CDR1 and CDR2 (germline): SEHNR, FQNEAQ (reference sequence). The CDR3 runs to 12 residues. Trimming took 11 bases from V and 1 from J, leaving 9 bases between them. The CDR3 DNA sequence: TGTGCCGTCGAGAGGTCCTACAATGAGCAGTTCTTC. Protein sequence: CAVERSYNEQFF.

This clonotype occurred many times. This rearrangement joins TRBV7-9 to TRBJ2-1; D gene ambiguous. The germline V and J ends were trimmed by 3 bases and 9 bases, with 15 bases remaining between them. This CDR3 spans 14 amino acids. Germline V gene data show CDR1 as SEHNR and CDR2 as FQNEAQ (reference sequence). The CDR3 DNA sequence: TGTGCCAGCAGCTTGGGTCCCCAATTGGGTGAGCAGTTCTTC. Protein sequence: CASSLGPQLGEQFF.

The CDR3 spells CASSQVALGNNEQFF. CDR3 coding DNA: TGCGCCAGCAGCCAAGTGGCACTAGGGAACAATGAGCAGTTCTTC. The V and J genes are TRBV4-3 and TRBJ2-1; TRBD2 might be the D (5 bases). V gave up 1 base and J gave up 5 bases, with 12 bases separating them. The CDR3 length is 15 residues. Looked up from germline, CDR1 is LGHNA and CDR2 is YSLEER.

This clonotype was seen ten or more times. The chain has TRBV24-1 and TRBJ2-3; D is unresolved. Germline CDR1 reads KGHDR; CDR2 reads SFDVKD. With 1 base removed from V and 9 bases from J, the gap between germline ends came to 4 bases. This CDR3 is built from 11 residues. The CDR3 nucleotides read TGTGCCACCAGTGATTTTTACACGCAGTATTTT. Residues: CATSDFYTQYF.